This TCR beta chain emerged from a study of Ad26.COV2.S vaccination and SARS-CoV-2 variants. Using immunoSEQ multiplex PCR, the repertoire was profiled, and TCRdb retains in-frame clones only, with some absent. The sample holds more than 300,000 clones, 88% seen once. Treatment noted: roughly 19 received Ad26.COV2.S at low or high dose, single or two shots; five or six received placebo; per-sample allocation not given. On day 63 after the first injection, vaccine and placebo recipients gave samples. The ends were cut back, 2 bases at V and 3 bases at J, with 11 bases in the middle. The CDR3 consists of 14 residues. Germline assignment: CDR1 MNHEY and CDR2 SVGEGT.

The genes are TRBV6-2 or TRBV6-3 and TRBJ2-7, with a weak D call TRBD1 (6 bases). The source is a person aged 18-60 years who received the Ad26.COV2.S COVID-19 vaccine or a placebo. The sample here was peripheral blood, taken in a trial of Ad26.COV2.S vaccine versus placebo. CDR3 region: CASSYKGDDYEQYF. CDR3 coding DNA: TGTGCCAGCAGTTACAAGGGGGATGACTACGAGCAGTACTTC.